Below, 4 T cell receptor beta chains from the same sample are listed, as sequenced in a study of T cells in Graves' hyperthyroidism and ophthalmopathy. Amplification of TCR beta CDR3 regions was performed using RNA transcripts as template. The HTBI primer set served for first-round RT-PCR of the TCR CDR3. TCRdb reprocessed the multiplex PCR reads via MiXCR and lists one record per CDR3 protein. This table has hundreds of thousands of distinct CDR3 sequences, roughly 17% appearing once. Input material: blood. The receptor source for this set is a woman in her 30s with Graves' hyperthyroidism.

This clonotype showed up many times. The chain is built from TRBV28 and TRBJ2-7; no reliable D call. The germline CDR1 and CDR2 sequences are MDHEN and SYDVKM. With 2 bases removed from V and 1 base from J, the gap between germline ends came to 9 bases. This CDR3 spans 14 amino acids. CDR3 sequence reads: CASSLVQSSYEQYF. The CDR3 DNA sequence: TGTGCCAGCAGTTTAGTACAGAGTTCCTACGAGCAGTACTTC.

Details on this clonotype: A read error may explain this, as a much larger clone is one base away. The chain combines TRBV7-3 with TRBJ1-1, with D uncertain. V was cut by 1 base and J by 1 base, with 4 bases left in between. Germline loops: CDR1 SGHTA, CDR2 FQGTGA. The CDR3 loop spans 13 amino acids. In DNA, the CDR3 is TGTGCCAGCAGCTTAATTGAGAACACTGAAGCTTTCTTT. The encoded protein is CASSLIENTEAFF.

CDR3 amino acids: CASSLEASRHYGYTF. Written as DNA, the CDR3 is TGTGCCAGCAGCTTGGAGGCTTCCCGGCACTATGGCTACACCTTC. The chain couples TRBV5-8 to TRBJ1-2; D unclear. This CDR3 is 15 amino acids long. The V gene's germline CDR1 is SGHTS and CDR2 YDEGEE. The V end lost 0 bases, the J end lost 3 bases, and 12 bases lay between the germline ends.

The table lists this clonotype with a count of one. V and J are TRBV10-1 and TRBJ2-1, with 10 nucleotides matching TRBD2. The CDR3 extends over 17 amino acids. Germline V gene data show CDR1 as WNHNN and CDR2 as SYGVQD (reference sequence). The junction had 11 bases not matched to a gene; V was cut back by 3 bases and J by 6 bases. DNA for the CDR3: TGCGCCAGCAGTGACACCCGGGCGGTAGCGGGAGGCAATGAGCAGTTCTTC. Translation: CASSDTRAVAGGNEQFF.